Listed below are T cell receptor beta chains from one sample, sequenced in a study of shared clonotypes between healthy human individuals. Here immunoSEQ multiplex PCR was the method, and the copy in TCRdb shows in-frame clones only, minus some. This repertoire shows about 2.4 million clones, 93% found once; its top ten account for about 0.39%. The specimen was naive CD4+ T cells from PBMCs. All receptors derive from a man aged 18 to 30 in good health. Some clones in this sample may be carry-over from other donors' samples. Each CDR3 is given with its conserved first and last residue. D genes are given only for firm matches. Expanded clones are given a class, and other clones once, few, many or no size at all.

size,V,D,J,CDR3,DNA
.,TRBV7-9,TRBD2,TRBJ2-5,CASSLAYRASGYQETQYF,TGTGCCAGCAGCTTAGCTTATCGGGCTAGCGGGTACCAAGAGACCCAGTACTTC
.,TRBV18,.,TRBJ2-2,CASSPDRSGELFF,TGTGCCAGCTCACCGGATCGTTCCGGGGAGCTGTTTTTT
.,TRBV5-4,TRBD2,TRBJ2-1,CASSRNLAGGSNEQFF,TGTGCCAGCAGTCGTAATCTAGCGGGAGGATCCAATGAGCAGTTCTTC
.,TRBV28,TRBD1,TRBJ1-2,CASSPGTGVRYTF,TGTGCCAGCAGTCCCGGGACAGGGGTCCGCTACACCTTC
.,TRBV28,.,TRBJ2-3,CASSLWGGGADTQYF,TGTGCCAGCAGTTTATGGGGAGGGGGCGCAGATACGCAGTATTTT
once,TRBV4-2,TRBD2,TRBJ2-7,CASSQDRTPPTSGTSYEQYF,TGTGCCAGCAGCCAAGATCGAACACCGCCGACTAGCGGGACTTCCTACGAGCAGTACTTC
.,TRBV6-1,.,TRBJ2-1,CASSARPLLAYNEQFF,TGTGCCAGCAGTGCTAGACCCCTTCTCGCCTACAATGAGCAGTTCTTC
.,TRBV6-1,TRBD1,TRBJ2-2,CASRWTGVSSGELFF,TGTGCCAGCAGGTGGACAGGGGTATCATCCGGGGAGCTGTTTTTT
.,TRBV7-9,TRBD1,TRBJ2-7,CASSLGQGAPSYEQYF,TGTGCCAGCAGCTTAGGTCAGGGGGCGCCGTCCTACGAGCAGTACTTC
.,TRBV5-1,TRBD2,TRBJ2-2,CASSLGGTSGYTGELFF,TGCGCCAGCAGCTTAGGGGGGACTAGCGGTTACACCGGGGAGCTGTTTTTT
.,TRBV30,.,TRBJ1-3,CAWSVGVETIYF,TGTGCCTGGAGTGTTGGGGTGGAGACCATATATTTT
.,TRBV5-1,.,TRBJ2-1,CASSTPVEFTGVQGNEQFF,TGCGCCAGCAGCACCCCGGTCGAGTTTACGGGAGTCCAGGGCAATGAGCAGTTCTTC
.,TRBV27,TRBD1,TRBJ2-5,CASSLDRGGGQETQYF,TGTGCCAGCAGTTTAGACAGGGGTGGGGGCCAAGAGACCCAGTACTTC
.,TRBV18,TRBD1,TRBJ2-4,CASSPGTEGKNIQYF,TGTGCCAGCTCACCCGGGACAGAGGGGAAAAACATTCAGTACTTC
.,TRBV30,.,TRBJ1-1,CAWSPQGTGAFF,TGTGCCTGGAGTCCACAGGGTACCGGAGCTTTCTTT
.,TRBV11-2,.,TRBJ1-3,CASSPLGGGGFENTIYF,TGTGCCAGCAGCCCCCTGGGGGGCGGAGGATTCGAAAACACCATATATTTT
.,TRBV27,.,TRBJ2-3,CASSSQGTDTQYF,TGTGCCAGCAGTTCCCAGGGGACAGATACGCAGTATTTT